Following are 32 T cell receptor beta chains from one sample sequenced in a study of shared clonotypes between healthy human individuals. Measured with immunoSEQ multiplex PCR; TCRdb has only the in-frame clones, and not every one. The data show 2 million to 3 million clones, roughly 93% seen once. Source material: naive CD4+ T cells from PBMCs. Regarding subset: CD45RA+ positively selected. All receptors derive from a man between 18 and 35 years old in good health. Some clones in this sample may be carry-over from other donors' samples.

V gene TRBV5-1 combines with J gene TRBJ2-6; D might be TRBD1 (6 bases). Trimming cost V 5 bases and J 4 bases, with 16 bases left between them. The V gene's germline CDR1 is SGHRS and CDR2 YFSETQ. The CDR3 runs 16 residues. CDR3 residues: CASRGTRAAGANVLTF. CDR3 nucleotide sequence: TGCGCCAGCAGAGGGACACGGGCGGCAGGGGCCAACGTCCTGACTTTC. Looking up the rest from reference TRBV5-1 and TRBJ2-6 gives the full variable domain: KAGVTQTPRYLIKTRGQQVTLSCSPISGHRSVSWYQQTPGQGLQFLFEYFSETQRNKGNFPGRFSGRQFSNSRSEMNVSTLELGDSALYLCASRGTRAAGANVLTFGAGSRLTVL.

The J gene is TRBJ1-4, the V gene TRBV29-1, with D maybe TRBD1 (5 bases). The germline V and J ends were trimmed by 4 bases and 7 bases, with 10 bases remaining between them. CDR3 length: 12 amino acids. Germline loops: CDR1 SQVTM, CDR2 ANQGSEA. In nucleotides, the CDR3 is TGCAGCGTTGCCAGGCAGGGTGAAAAACTGTTTTTT. Translation gives CSVARQGEKLFF. The whole variable domain, remainder taken from reference TRBV29-1 and TRBJ1-4, is SAVISQKPSRDICQRGTSLTIQCQVDSQVTMMFWYRQQPGQSLTLIATANQGSEATYESGFVIDKFPISRPNLTFSTLTVSNMSPEDSSIYLCSVARQGEKLFFGSGTQLSVL.

V usage is TRBV5-1 and J usage is TRBJ1-1; D possibly corresponds to TRBD1 (5 bases). V was trimmed by 3 bases and J by 4 bases, leaving 16 bases between them. The germline CDR1 and CDR2 sequences are SGHRS and YFSETQ. The CDR3 runs to 15 residues. Here the CDR3 DNA reads TGCGCCAGCAGCTCGCAGGAGGTGGGGGGCACTGAAGCTTTCTTT. Its protein product is CASSSQEVGGTEAFF.

The chain combines TRBV5-4 with TRBJ1-4; D is undetermined. Germline V gene lookup returns CDR1 SGHNT and CDR2 YYREEE (reference sequence). With 3 bases removed from V and 10 bases from J, the gap between germline ends came to 19 bases. The CDR3 contains 15 residues. In DNA, the CDR3 is TGTGCCAGCAGCTCCGACTCGGTGGTTAGCCGAAAACTGTTTTTT. Translating it yields CASSSDSVVSRKLFF. Complete variable domain (other parts from reference TRBV5-4 and TRBJ1-4): ETGVTQSPTHLIKTRGQQVTLRCSSQSGHNTVSWYQQALGQGPQFIFQYYREEENGRGNFPPRFSGLQFPNYSSELNVNALELDDSALYLCASSSDSVVSRKLFFGSGTQLSVL.

The rearrangement joins TRBV30 to TRBJ2-5, with 11 bases aligning to TRBD2. J lost 2 bases, V lost 8 bases, and 7 bases had no gene match. The germline V gene has CDR1 GTSNPN and CDR2 SVGIG (reference sequence). The CDR3 consists of 14 residues. The CDR3 reads CATRLAGSQETQYF. The CDR3 DNA is TGTGCCACCCGACTAGCGGGAAGTCAAGAGACCCAGTACTTC.

The rearrangement joins TRBV28 to TRBJ1-4; possible D gene TRBD1, 5 bases. Germline V gene lookup returns CDR1 MDHEN and CDR2 SYDVKM. V was clipped by 6 bases and J by 4 bases, with 15 bases between them. CDR3 size: 15 residues. The CDR3, as DNA: TGTGCCAGCAGGGGACGGTCCACGATTAATGAAAAACTGTTTTTT. Translation gives CASRGRSTINEKLFF. Combining the CDR3 with reference TRBV28 and TRBJ1-4 gives the whole variable domain DVKVTQSSRYLVKRTGEKVFLECVQDMDHENMFWYRQDPGLGLRLIYFSYDVKMKEKGDIPEGYSVSREKKERFSLILESASTNQTSMYLCASRGRSTINEKLFFGSGTQLSVL.

The chain has TRBV7-2 and TRBJ1-2, with D tentatively TRBD1 (6 bases). CDR3 length: 16 residues. Germline V gene sequence: CDR1 SGHTA, CDR2 FQGNSA. Trimming stripped 5 bases from V and 4 bases from J, with 20 bases between. This chain's CDR3 is CASSPRRGATSYGYTF. In DNA, the CDR3 is TGTGCCAGCAGCCCCCGAAGGGGGGCAACATCCTATGGCTACACCTTC.

In its sample, this clone was seen a few times. The genes are TRBV7-9 and TRBJ2-6; D is unresolved. The CDR3 covers 12 residues. Trimming took 5 bases from V and 4 from J, leaving 3 bases between them. The V gene's germline CDR1 is SEHNR and CDR2 FQNEAQ (reference sequence). The CDR3 loop reads CASSLGANVLTF. The CDR3 DNA reads as TGTGCCAGCAGCCTGGGGGCCAACGTCCTGACTTTC.

Remarks on this clone: The sample has other DNA sequences that encode this CDR3 too. The V call is TRBV7-3, the J call TRBJ1-5; D is possibly TRBD1 (5 bases). Germline CDR1 SGHTA, CDR2 FQGTGA. Trimming left V 2 bases short and J 5 bases short, with 7 bases between. The CDR3 runs 13 residues. CDR3 coding DNA: TGTGCCAGCAGCTTAGGAGGGGATCAGCCCCAGCATTTT. This encodes CASSLGGDQPQHF.

The chain joins TRBV30 to TRBJ2-5; D gene unclear. This CDR3 spans 14 amino acids. The V gene lost 0 bases and the J gene lost 5 bases, with 13 bases spanning the gap. Germline V gene sequence: CDR1 GTSNPN, CDR2 SVGIG (reference sequence). For the CDR3, the DNA is TGTGCCTGGAGTGTAAAGGGTCTCGAGGAGACCCAGTACTTC. Amino acid sequence: CAWSVKGLEETQYF. Variable domain in full (rest from reference TRBV30 and TRBJ2-5): SQTIHQWPATLVQPVGSPLSLECTVEGTSNPNLYWYRQAAGRGLQLLFYSVGIGQISSEVPQNLSASRPQDRQFILSSKKLLLSDSGFYLCAWSVKGLEETQYFGPGTRLLVL.

This chain joins TRBV5-4 and TRBJ1-2, with TRBD1 as a possible D gene (5 bases). This CDR3 region has 14 residues. Trimming removed 1 base from V and 2 bases from J, with 9 bases in between. Germline CDR1 reads SGHNT; CDR2 reads YYREEE (reference sequence). The CDR3 reads CASSLQGWNYGYTF. CDR3 nucleotide sequence: TGTGCCAGCAGCTTGCAGGGTTGGAACTATGGCTACACCTTC.

CDR3 nucleotides: TGCGCCAGCAATGGACTAGCGGGAGTCAATGAGCAGTTCTTC. Its translation is CASNGLAGVNEQFF. The chain carries TRBV10-1 and TRBJ2-1; 13 nucleotides line up with TRBD2. There are 14 residues in the CDR3. J gave up 6 bases and V 7 bases, and 3 bases lay outside the gene matches. CDR1 is WNHNN, CDR2 SYGVQD, per germline (reference sequence).

This clone was detected only once. J is TRBJ1-1 and V is TRBV28; D is perhaps TRBD1 (6 bases). V was trimmed by 3 bases and J by 5 bases, leaving 16 bases between them. CDR1 MDHEN and CDR2 SYDVKM come from the germline V gene. The CDR3 is made up of 15 amino acids. As DNA, the CDR3 is TGTGCCAGCAGTTTTACGGGGGGCGTGGGTACTGAAGCTTTCTTT. Protein product: CASSFTGGVGTEAFF. Full variable domain (outside the CDR3, taken from reference TRBV28 and TRBJ1-1): DVKVTQSSRYLVKRTGEKVFLECVQDMDHENMFWYRQDPGLGLRLIYFSYDVKMKEKGDIPEGYSVSREKKERFSLILESASTNQTSMYLCASSFTGGVGTEAFFGQGTRLTVV.

The V call is TRBV28, the J call TRBJ1-3; a weak D match, TRBD1 (5 bases). From germline, CDR1 is MDHEN and CDR2 SYDVKM. V gave up 4 bases and J gave up 4 bases, with 20 bases separating them. The CDR3 has 17 residues. CDR3 sequence (DNA): TGTGCCAGCAGTTCACCCCCCGGGACCCGGGAAGGAAACACCATATATTTT. Amino acids: CASSSPPGTREGNTIYF.

This clone was counted once. The rearrangement links TRBV29-1 to TRBJ2-3; D gene uncertain. V shed 2 bases and J shed 4 bases, with 7 bases lying between them. CDR3 length: 12 residues. CDR1 and CDR2 (germline): SQVTM, ANQGSEA. The CDR3 DNA is TGCAGCGTTGAAAGCGTAGCAGATACGCAGTATTTT. The encoded protein is CSVESVADTQYF.

The chain uses TRBV4-2 and TRBJ1-5, with unresolved D. Per germline, CDR1 LGHNA and CDR2 YNFKEQ. Trimming removed 1 base at V and 5 bases at J, with 6 bases between. CDR3 length equals 13 residues. The CDR3 sequence: CASSQGPDQPQHF. In DNA form, the CDR3 reads TGTGCCAGCAGCCAAGGGCCCGATCAGCCCCAGCATTTT.

The chain uses TRBV5-4 and TRBJ2-3; 8 bases are shared with TRBD2. CDR3 length: 16 residues. J was trimmed by 2 bases and V by 7 bases; bases with no gene match: 12. CDR1 and CDR2 from the germline V gene are SGHNT and YYREEE (reference sequence). The CDR3 region has the DNA TGTGCCAGCCGCCCGACTAGCGCTACCTACACAGATACGCAGTATTTT. It is translated as CASRPTSATYTDTQYF.

This sequence joins TRBV5-8 and TRBJ2-1; D might be TRBD1 (5 bases). The CDR3 runs 13 residues. Germline lookup yields CDR1 SGHTS and CDR2 YDEGEE. The V gene lost 7 bases and the J gene lost 3 bases, with 11 bases spanning the gap. The CDR3 spells CASSLTVYNEQFF. The CDR3 DNA reads TGTGCCAGCTCTCTGACAGTCTACAATGAGCAGTTCTTC. The variable domain in full, with the rest retrieved from reference TRBV5-8 and TRBJ2-1, is EAGVTQSPTHLIKTRGQQATLRCSPISGHTSVYWYQQALGLGLQFLLWYDEGEERNRGNFPPRFSGRQFPNYSSELNVNALELEDSALYLCASSLTVYNEQFFGPGTRLTVL.

This clone occurred once. The chain joins TRBV19 to TRBJ1-2, with 7 positions matching TRBD1. The CDR3 consists of 14 residues. Germline values: CDR1 LNHDA, CDR2 SQIVND (reference sequence). V was pared by 4 bases and J by 6 bases, with 8 bases of the junction left unmatched. CDR3 residues: CASSRQGSSHGYTF. CDR3 DNA: TGTGCCAGTAGTAGACAGGGAAGCTCCCATGGCTACACCTTC. Supplemented by reference TRBV19 and TRBJ1-2, the full variable domain reads DGGITQSPKYLFRKEGQNVTLSCEQNLNHDAMYWYRQDPGQGLRLIYYSQIVNDFQKGDIAEGYSVSREKKESFPLTVTSAQKNPTAFYLCASSRQGSSHGYTFGSGTRLTVV.

The chain links TRBV2 to TRBJ2-7, with 9 bases identical to TRBD1. This CDR3 comprises 16 residues. J was trimmed by 2 bases and V by 7 bases; bases with no gene match: 12. In germline, CDR1 is SNHLY, CDR2 FYNNEI. CDR3 sequence: CASKLGYGTGTYEQYF. CDR3 nucleotides: TGTGCCAGCAAGCTTGGTTACGGGACAGGGACCTACGAGCAGTACTTC.

J is TRBJ2-7 and V is TRBV19; 8 nucleotides line up with TRBD1. The ends lost 3 bases at V and 4 bases at J; junction bases unmatched: 5. Germline-derived CDR1 and CDR2 are LNHDA and SQIVND (reference sequence). The length of the CDR3 is 14 residues. This CDR3 is CASSITTGVYEQYF. Written as DNA, the CDR3 is TGTGCCAGTAGTATTACGACAGGGGTATACGAGCAGTACTTC. Together with reference TRBV19 and TRBJ2-7, the CDR3 gives the full variable domain: DGGITQSPKYLFRKEGQNVTLSCEQNLNHDAMYWYRQDPGQGLRLIYYSQIVNDFQKGDIAEGYSVSREKKESFPLTVTSAQKNPTAFYLCASSITTGVYEQYFGPGTRLTVT.

This chain links TRBV7-9 with TRBJ2-2; possible D gene TRBD2, 6 bases. The CDR3 totals 16 residues. The V gene's germline CDR1 is SEHNR and CDR2 FQNEAQ (reference sequence). Trimming removed 8 bases at V and 3 bases at J, with 19 bases between. The CDR3 DNA reads as TGTGCCAGCCGAGCTTACGGAGGGCCGGACACCGGGGAGCTGTTTTTT. It codes for CASRAYGGPDTGELFF.

This chain connects TRBV6-5 to TRBJ2-7, with 10 bases fitting TRBD2. Germline V gene data show CDR1 as MNHEY and CDR2 as SVGAGI. V trimming: 6 bases; J trimming: 7 bases; junction bases outside the gene matches: 3. This CDR3 spans 12 amino acids. The CDR3 sequence is CASRRTSGEQYF. Here the CDR3 DNA reads TGTGCCAGCAGACGGACTAGCGGTGAGCAGTACTTC.

Written as DNA, the CDR3 is TGTGCCAGCATGTCGGTAGGCGAGCAGTACTTC. Translating gives CASMSVGEQYF. V is TRBV6-5 and J is TRBJ2-7, with D hard to call. Germline CDR1 and CDR2: MNHEY and SVGAGI. The CDR3 loop spans 11 amino acids. The germline V and J ends were trimmed by 7 bases and 6 bases, with 10 bases remaining between them.

This rearrangement joins TRBV5-1 to TRBJ1-1; a possible D gene is TRBD1 (5 bases). This CDR3 has 17 residues. Deletions cut 4 bases from V and 2 bases from J, with 21 bases between. Germline V CDR1 and CDR2: SGHRS, YFSETQ. As DNA, the CDR3 is TGCGCCAGCAGCCGCTCGCCCCACCCTGACAGCAACACTGAAGCTTTCTTT. Protein product: CASSRSPHPDSNTEAFF.

The chain carries TRBV28 and TRBJ2-7; no clear D gene. Germline V gives CDR1 MDHEN, CDR2 SYDVKM. Trimming left V 8 bases short and J 6 bases short, with 26 bases between. The CDR3 length is 16 residues. The CDR3 DNA sequence: TGTGCCAGCTCTCTTGGTAGTTCCGGCGGCCTTGGCGAGCAGTACTTC. It specifies CASSLGSSGGLGEQYF. Combining the CDR3 with reference TRBV28 and TRBJ2-7 gives the whole variable domain DVKVTQSSRYLVKRTGEKVFLECVQDMDHENMFWYRQDPGLGLRLIYFSYDVKMKEKGDIPEGYSVSREKKERFSLILESASTNQTSMYLCASSLGSSGGLGEQYFGPGTRLTVT.

The chain uses TRBV10-1 and TRBJ2-6; no clear D gene. This CDR3 is built from 13 residues. Germline V CDR1 and CDR2: WNHNN, SYGVQD (reference sequence). V was shortened by 6 bases and J by 0 bases, with 3 bases between the two germline ends. The CDR3 DNA reads as TGCGCCAGCAGCCCCTCTGGGGCCAACGTCCTGACTTTC. Its translation is CASSPSGANVLTF.

The rearrangement uses TRBV9 and TRBJ2-7; D not certain. There are 12 residues in the CDR3. The V end lost 4 bases, the J end lost 6 bases, and 11 bases lay between the germline ends. Germline V CDR1 and CDR2: SGDLS, YYNGEE. CDR3 coding DNA: TGTGCCAGCAGCCCCAGCCCGGGCGAGCAGTACTTC. The encoded protein is CASSPSPGEQYF.

About this clone: Other DNA sequences in this specimen translate into the identical CDR3. J is TRBJ1-1 and V is TRBV11-3; D is ambiguous. Germline CDR1 SGHNT, CDR2 YENEEA. With 1 base removed from V and 1 base from J, the gap between germline ends came to 7 bases. This CDR3 contains 14 residues. The CDR3 loop is CASSLGRGNTEAFF. CDR3 nucleotides: TGTGCCAGCAGCTTAGGACGGGGGAACACTGAAGCTTTCTTT.

The CDR3 loop is CASSRRAGTDSYEQYF. CDR3 in DNA: TGCGCCAGCAGCCGACGGGCCGGGACCGACTCCTACGAGCAGTACTTC. The chain combines TRBV5-1 with TRBJ2-7, with D perhaps being TRBD1 or TRBD2 (5 bases each). CDR1 is SGHRS, CDR2 YFSETQ, per germline. V was pared by 4 bases and J by 0 bases, with 17 bases between. CDR3 length: 16 amino acids. Full variable domain (missing parts from reference TRBV5-1 and TRBJ2-7): KAGVTQTPRYLIKTRGQQVTLSCSPISGHRSVSWYQQTPGQGLQFLFEYFSETQRNKGNFPGRFSGRQFSNSRSEMNVSTLELGDSALYLCASSRRAGTDSYEQYFGPGTRLTVT.

This chain joins TRBV7-3 and TRBJ2-1; 10 bases are shared with TRBD2. Germline V CDR1 and CDR2: SGHTA, FQGTGA. The CDR3 covers 12 residues. J gave up 10 bases and V 7 bases, and 4 bases lay outside the gene matches. The CDR3 coding sequence is TGTGCCAGCATCCTAGCGGGAGCCGAGCAGTTCTTC. Translation gives CASILAGAEQFF.

The J gene is TRBJ1-1, the V gene TRBV7-3; D gene uncertain. The germline gives CDR1 SGHTA, CDR2 FQGTGA. The V and J ends lost 5 bases and 1 base respectively, with 14 bases between them. CDR3 length equals 15 residues. The CDR3 coding sequence is TGTGCCAGCAGCCAAGGTGGGATGGGGAACACTGAAGCTTTCTTT. Its translation is CASSQGGMGNTEAFF.